This T cell receptor beta chain was observed in a study of CD8 T cells in ankylosing spondylitis listed by TCRdb under 2017. Concerning the study at large: To find TCR variants linked to disease, the study profiled T cell receptor beta repertoires in ankylosing spondylitis patients and healthy donors. The whole study cohort included 85 to 120 healthy donors and over 20 ankylosing spondylitis patients. Peripheral blood samples were taken, and synovial fluid was additionally collected from ankylosing spondylitis patients.

This clonotype was recorded many times. The antigen it binds to is not known. The record has no base qualities; no much larger clone is one base away. Reads for this sample came from an Illumina HiSeq 2500. TCR beta libraries were prepared by quantitative 5'-RACE with molecular barcodes. As for the authors' bioinformatics: A new computational method, built on a probabilistic model of VDJ rearrangement, was used to identify disease-linked TCR variants. TCRdb itself trimmed the public reads at Q25 with fastp, ran MiXCR and retained productive beta chains. Records with the same CDR3 protein are collapsed into one entry carrying the most frequent genes and DNA. For this entry, the V and J calls and clone size follow TCRdb and not the study's own pipeline. This sample holds around 150,000 distinct CDR3 sequences; roughly 11% were observed only once. The ten largest clones take up about 4% of the sample.

CDR1 and CDR2, per the germline V gene (reference sequence), are DFQATT and SNEGSKA. A distance of 15 bases separates the germline ends of V and J, which lose 0 bases and 7 bases respectively. The CDR3, cysteine through phenylalanine, is 14 amino acids long. The only DNA kept is the CDR3, 42 bases in frame from the first base. Beyond this particular receptor, the publication reports: Blood from ankylosing spondylitis patients appeared to be characterized by a TCR beta motif made up of about 8 highly homologous amino acid variants. Some of the motif variants had been reported before in the synovial fluid and blood of reactive arthritis patients, a finding that suggests common disease-initiation mechanisms. The disease-linked clones were reported to be significantly enriched in matched synovial fluid samples from ankylosing spondylitis patients. The disease-linked clones had a CD8+ phenotype and were found at relatively low frequencies in peripheral blood.

The V gene is TRBV20-1 and the J gene is TRBJ1-2; TRBD1 is possibly the D segment (6 matching bases). The material sequenced was blood, either unsorted or a sorted T cell fraction (not recorded which). The sequence derives from a female donor with ankylosing spondylitis or in good health (not recorded which). The CDR3 region has the sequence CSARDHRGGIGYTF. The sequenced DNA is TGCAGTGCTAGAGATCACCGAGGGGGAATTGGCTACACCTTC.